This TCR beta chain came from a study of identical twins. On this clonotype itself: The antigen remains undetermined.

TCRdb redid the calling of the 5' RACE reads with MiXCR, one entry per CDR3 protein. Of about 210,000 distinct CDR3 sequences listed, about a tenth are singletons. Study results and limitations: Twin-shared out-of-frame alpha sequences were enriched for low generation probability.

Germline-derived CDR1 and CDR2 are SEHNR and FQNEAQ (reference sequence). V lost 4 bases and J 3 bases, leaving 12 bases between the germline ends. CDR3 length: 14 amino acids. The receptor comes from a young woman in good health. What was sequenced was memory (CD45RO+) T cells sorted from blood. The J gene is TRBJ1-1, the V gene TRBV7-9; D gene ambiguous. The DNA for the CDR3 is TGTGCCAGCAGCTCCTGGGGAGGTGACACTGAAGCTTTCTTT. Its protein is CASSSWGGDTEAFF.